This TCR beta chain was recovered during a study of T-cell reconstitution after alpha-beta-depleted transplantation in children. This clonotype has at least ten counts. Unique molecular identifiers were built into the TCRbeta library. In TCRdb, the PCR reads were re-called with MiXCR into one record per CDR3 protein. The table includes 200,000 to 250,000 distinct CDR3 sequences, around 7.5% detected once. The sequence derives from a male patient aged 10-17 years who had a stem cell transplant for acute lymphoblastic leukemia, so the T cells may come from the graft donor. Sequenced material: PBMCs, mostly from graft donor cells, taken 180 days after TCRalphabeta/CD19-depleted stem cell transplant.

The CDR3 is CASSRTQKYGYTF. The CDR3 DNA follows: TGTGCCAGCAGTCGGACACAGAAGTATGGCTACACCTTC. This sequence joins TRBV28 and TRBJ1-2; TRBD1 might be the D (5 bases). Germline values: CDR1 MDHEN, CDR2 SYDVKM. The V and J ends lost 5 bases and 5 bases respectively, with 12 bases between them. This CDR3 contains 13 residues.